This T cell receptor (beta chain) is drawn from a study of a mutant IDH1 vaccine in newly diagnosed glioma. In the study overall: Vaccination was launched 4-6 weeks after radiotherapy alone, or with temozolomide cycles. Patients had received radiotherapy, temozolomide, or both previously, most receiving both.

Study results and limitations: Whatever changes occurred in top peripheral T cell clonotypes seemed unrelated to pseudoprogression.

The CDR3 is made up of 21 amino acids. Time point specified: week 23, last vaccination. Alongside topical imiquimod, each dose of vaccine comprised 300 ug of mutant IDH1 20-mer peptide. Concerning this clone itself: The antigen remains undetermined.

The table came from immunoSEQ multiplex PCR; TCRdb's copy has only in-frame clones and leaves some out. The sample carries around 60,000 clones, around 84% recorded once. The rearrangement joins TRBV12-2 to TRBJ1-2; TRBD1, as called in the table, went unchecked against the DNA. TRBV12-2 is a recognized pseudogene. This sample comprised PBMCs, obtained from a glioma patient whose treatment included an IDH1 peptide vaccine. This sequence originates from a man aged 25 to 40 with glioma. In DNA form, the CDR3 reads TGTGCAAGTCGCTTCCACCCGTACAGACAGGGATGGGATCCTGGGAGCTATGGCTACACCTTC. This codes for CASRFHPYRQGWDPGSYGYTF.